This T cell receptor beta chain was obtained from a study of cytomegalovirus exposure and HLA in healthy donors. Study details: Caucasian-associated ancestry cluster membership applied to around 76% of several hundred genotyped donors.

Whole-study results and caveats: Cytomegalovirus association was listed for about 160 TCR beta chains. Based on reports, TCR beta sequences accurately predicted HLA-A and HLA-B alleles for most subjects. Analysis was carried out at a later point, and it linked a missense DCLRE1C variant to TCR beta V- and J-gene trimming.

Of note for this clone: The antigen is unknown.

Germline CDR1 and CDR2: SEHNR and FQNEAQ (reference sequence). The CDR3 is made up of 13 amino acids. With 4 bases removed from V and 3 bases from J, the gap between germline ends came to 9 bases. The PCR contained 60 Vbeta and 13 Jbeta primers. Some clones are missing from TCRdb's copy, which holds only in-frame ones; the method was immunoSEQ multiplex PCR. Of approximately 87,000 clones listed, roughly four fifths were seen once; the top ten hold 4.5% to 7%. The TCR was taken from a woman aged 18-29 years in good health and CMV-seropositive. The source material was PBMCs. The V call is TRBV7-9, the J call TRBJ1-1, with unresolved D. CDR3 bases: TGTGCCAGCAGCTCAAGAGTGGACACTGAAGCTTTCTTT. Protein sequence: CASSSRVDTEAFF. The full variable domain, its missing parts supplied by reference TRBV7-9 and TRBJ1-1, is DTGVSQNPRHKITKRGQNVTFRCDPISEHNRLYWYRQTLGQGPEFLTYFQNEAQLEKSRLLSDRFSAERPKGSFSTLEIQRTEQGDSAMYLCASSSRVDTEAFFGQGTRLTVV.